This T cell receptor (beta chain) was sequenced during a study of cytomegalovirus exposure and HLA in healthy donors (dated by TCRdb to the late 2010s). About the investigation overall: According to an earlier analysis of 550 to 700 of the donors, about 179 million T cells yielded roughly 100 million unique TCR beta sequences and about 280 Gb of sequence data. Using immunosequencing, the study profiled T cell repertoires from 640 or so subjects and related those repertoires to cytomegalovirus serostatus. Rather than drawing on any new phenotypic data, the later analysis identified candidate immune exposures from TCR beta sequences and the way those sequences occurred across donors. High-throughput TCR immunosequencing, statistical association of individual TCRs with disease status, and machine learning were combined to predict cytomegalovirus infection status. An early release covering roughly 600 HLA-typed donors comprised approximately 300 gigabases of sequencing data and tens of millions of unique TCR sequences. The number of typed donors differed by locus: about 620-640 for A, B, C, DRB1 and DQB1; some 500 for DQA1; approximately 600 for DPA1; and around 490 for DPB1. Among the roughly 410 genotyped donors, around 81% belonged to the genetic ancestry cluster associated with self-reported Caucasian donors. Every discovery cohort repertoire had been produced on one sequencing platform. Both class I and class II loci were covered by HLA typing, at four-digit resolution. An earlier analysis of 587 of the donors applied high-throughput TCR beta sequencing to assess whether each TCR beta V gene segment acted as functional or pseudogenic. Among around 400 genotyped donors of the cohort, an average of about 240,000 unique TCR beta nucleotide sequences were sequenced per donor, 15% to 20% of them non-productive. A later genetic analysis took genome-wide SNP genotypes for 398 of the 666 donors and used that subset as a discovery cohort. The aim of the study was to test whether cataloging public T cell receptors could identify signatures of past pathogen exposure. In addition to the first cohort of several hundred subjects, a separate validation cohort of approximately 110 different subjects was used. A later analysis re-examined previously published TCR beta repertoires from roughly 650 donors and added high-resolution HLA genotyping to investigate patterns of TCR occurrence. Alongside the repertoire data, information on donor age, sex, ethnicity and CMV serostatus was compiled. Because of strong linkage in the cohort, five DR-DQ haplotypes were treated as single units for association and clustering.

The cohort consisted of more than 650 healthy bone marrow donors. Cohort members were all nominally healthy when sampled, although unrecorded immune exposures were likely present. The donor tested CMV seronegative and was one of the 352 seronegative cohort members. A peripheral blood sample was provided by each donor, and peripheral blood mononuclear cells were used for TCR beta sequencing. Genomic DNA was extracted from the blood cell samples with the Qiagen DNeasy Blood Extraction Kit. Broad study findings and their caveats: Most TCR sequences were seen in very few donors, while some public TCRs were found in many individuals. In a later genetic analysis, a missense DCLRE1C variant was associated with V-gene and J-gene trimming of TCR beta chains, and the association was replicated in an independent cohort. Because HLA typing was unavailable for some donors at each locus, only the typed subset was used in association tests. Assigning TCR associations to individual alleles was difficult when HLA alleles, especially DR and DQ, strongly co-occurred. A later analysis reported that several top co-occurrence clusters appeared linked to parvovirus B19, influenza, CMV and Epstein-Barr virus. The study gave a list of 150 to 200 TCR beta chains associated with cytomegalovirus. The authors suggested that the approach could potentially be generalized to other disease states and immunological phenotypes. At a false discovery rate of 0.05, a later analysis linked approximately 18,000 TCR beta sequences to specific HLA alleles. In a later analysis, HLA-associated TCR beta chains were found to be more clonally expanded and to have lower generation probabilities than equally common non-associated chains. A further reported finding was that TCR beta sequences accurately predicted the HLA-A and HLA-B alleles for most subjects in the first cohort. In this cohort, only TCR beta chains were sequenced, and detectable features were limited by the absence of alpha or paired-chain data. The sequencing pipeline was judged likely to have produced a cluster of highly shared sequence variants as a technical artifact. Three of the identified cytomegalovirus-associated TCR beta chains were confirmed in vitro to be specific for cytomegalovirus antigens. Some IMGT-functional V segments, including TRBV6-2 and TRBV6-3, could not be distinguished by the 87-base-pair reads and were therefore excluded. In an earlier analysis of approximately 590 of the donors, most TCR beta V segments were observed in productive rearrangements about 87% or about 30% of the time, broadly matching IMGT annotations. The earlier analysis of nearly 600 of the donors excluded some 15 rarely observed V segments, including chromosome 9 orphons, because counts were too low. The presence/absence analyses assumed that sequencing depth was roughly uniform across donors, and that assumption may not be true. Linkage disequilibrium might explain the correlated functional status among segregating V segments, but an unknown experimental factor could not be ruled out. In a later analysis, most CMV-associated TCR beta chains were found to appear HLA-restricted, with HLA associations seemingly driven largely by CMV exposure. In both the original and validation cohorts, the classifier was reported to diagnose cytomegalovirus status with high specificity and sensitivity. A later analysis found that TCR association rates varied across HLA loci, with DRB1 alleles showing the most associated TCRs and HLA-C alleles the fewest. A later genetic analysis reported fewer N-insertions in productive TCRs among donors in an Asian-associated ancestry cluster than the approximately 670-donor mean. The only immune exposure information available for the cohort was CMV serostatus.

Clipping removes 7 bases from V and 8 bases from J, with 11 as the unmatched junction base count. CDR1 and CDR2 are read off the germline V gene (reference sequence) as MNHNY and SVGAGI. The CDR3 has 15 amino acids, counting the end cysteine and phenylalanine. The sequence is cut down to CDR3 DNA, 45 bases in frame from base 1. Libraries were built with the immunoSEQ multiplex PCR assay. The multiplex PCR relied on a mix of 60 forward primers for TCR Vbeta segments and 13 reverse primers for TCR Jbeta segments. The CDR3 region of rearranged TCR beta genes was amplified from genomic DNA by a multiplex PCR assay. The amplified TCR beta libraries were sequenced on the Illumina HiSeq System as 87-base-pair reads. Turning to the authors' computational methods: A later analysis tallied roughly 80 million unique TCR beta chains across the 660 or so repertoires, and approximately 11 million of those chains were shared by two or more donors. Raw reads were error-corrected and collapsed into unique sequences by a nearest-neighbor algorithm in which closely related sequences were merged to remove PCR and sequencing errors. V, D and J gene segments were assigned by aligning CDR3 sequences to IMGT reference sequences. For a sequence to be retained, a match of at least six nucleotides to both a V gene segment and a J gene segment was required. A rearrangement counted as productive if the CDR3 had no stop codons and remained in frame with V and J, and every other rearrangement counted as non-productive. Following IMGT convention, CDR3 was defined as the stretch from the second conserved V-encoded cysteine to the conserved J-encoded phenylalanine. The earlier analysis of fewer than 700 of the donors excluded sequences that lacked an unambiguous match to a single V gene segment. An earlier analysis of roughly 590 of the donors called V segments functional above 56.7% productive rearrangements and segregating when the between-donor standard deviation exceeded 5%. To diagnose cytomegalovirus status from the catalog of TCR beta chain sequences, a statistical classification framework was built. In a later analysis, V and J genes were assigned by comparing TCR nucleotide sequences against IMGT/GENE-DB human TR gene sequences. A later analysis assigned CDR3 sequences and most-parsimonious VDJ recombination scenarios with the TCRdist pipeline. In a later analysis, each TCR beta chain was defined by its CDR3 amino acid sequence together with its V-gene family, and reads lacking a unique V-gene family were excluded. As a way to deal with suspected cross-contamination and a sequencing artifact, a later analysis dropped over 550 nucleotide sequences that were highly shared and had low generation probability. In a later analysis, a clonal expansion index for each public chain was calculated from normalized within-repertoire ranks of inferred template counts. In a later analysis, generation probabilities were computed with a VDJ recombination model fitted to out-of-frame rearrangements, and the resulting probabilities were checked against IGoR. In a later analysis, TCR-TCR, TCR-HLA and TCR-CMV co-occurrence was scored with hypergeometric tests, and a repertoire-size bias correction was applied to TCR pairs. To estimate false discovery rates, a later analysis permuted the HLA or CMV assignments 20 times. In a later analysis, co-occurring TCRs were grouped with DBSCAN, and TCRdist sequence similarity was added when clustering was performed within HLA-allele-positive subsets. Co-occurrence clustering excluded repertoires with fewer than 30,000 or more than 120,000 public chains, plus five with anomalous nucleotide sharing. TCRdb provides this immuneACCESS table in a form limited to in-frame rearrangements. Some clones are lacking; in checked studies, under half of them reflect an unresolved V gene, and why the rest are absent is not known. The V and J calls and clone size are taken from that table; D and trimming were inferred from the DNA. Within this sample are around 110,000 clones, with more than 70% of them counted one time only. The top ten constitute more than 2% of the sample.

In regard to this clone: No antigen is known for it. No per-base quality is available; no much larger clone lies one base away.

Source material: PBMCs. This TCR came from a man aged 35 to 55 in good health and CMV-seronegative. The V and J segments used are TRBV6-6 and TRBJ2-4; the central 10 bases match TRBD1. The CDR3: CASTPGTGVLDIQYF. At the DNA level, the sequence is TGTGCCAGCACTCCCGGGACAGGGGTGTTGGACATTCAGTACTTC.